The 25 T cell receptor beta chains given below trace back to one sample, sequenced in a study of blood T cell repertoires in COVID-19. Profiling relied on immunoSEQ multiplex PCR, and the TCRdb table lists in-frame clones only, not all of them. This sample has approximately 250,000 clones; 80% to 90% occur once, and the top ten carry roughly 4%. The material sequenced was peripheral blood. The receptors were gathered from a man aged 50 or older with acute or convalescent COVID-19.

The rearrangement joins TRBV6-2 or TRBV6-3 to TRBJ2-1; weak D call: TRBD2 (5 bases). Germline-derived CDR1 and CDR2 are MNHEY and SVGEGT. Trimming removed 2 bases at V and 10 bases at J, with 18 bases between. The length of the CDR3 is 15 residues. In DNA form, the CDR3 reads TGTGCCAGCAGTTACCCCGGTTTGGGAGTCGTAGAGCAGTTCTTC. Its translation is CASSYPGLGVVEQFF.

The genes are TRBV19 and TRBJ1-1, with D possibly TRBD1 on 6 matching bases. V was cut by 5 bases and J by 3 bases, with 10 bases left in between. Germline assignment: CDR1 LNHDA and CDR2 SQIVND (reference sequence). This CDR3 is 13 amino acids long. CDR3 in amino acids: CASSSSGDTEAFF. The CDR3 DNA reads TGTGCCAGTAGTTCATCAGGGGACACTGAAGCTTTCTTT.

The table lists this clone with a few counts. The rearrangement links TRBV11-2 to TRBJ2-2, with D possibly being TRBD1 (6 bases). V was shortened by 4 bases and J by 3 bases, with 15 bases between the two germline ends. Germline CDR1 and CDR2: SGHAT and FQNNGV. The CDR3 covers 16 residues. CDR3 sequence: CASSSLTGRDTGELFF. Here the CDR3 DNA reads TGTGCCAGCAGCTCATTAACAGGGCGGGACACCGGGGAGCTGTTTTTT.

The chain recombines TRBV6-5 with TRBJ1-2; weak D call: TRBD1 (5 bases). V was shortened by 7 bases and J by 4 bases, with 10 bases between the two germline ends. Germline V gives CDR1 MNHEY, CDR2 SVGAGI. The CDR3 is 12 residues long. The DNA of the CDR3 is TGTGCCAGCACCACGGGGGGCTATGGCTACACCTTC. Protein sequence: CASTTGGYGYTF.

The table lists this clone with a count of one. The chain uses TRBV19 and TRBJ1-5, with 9 bases identical to TRBD1. This CDR3 contains 14 residues. The V and J ends lost 11 bases and 5 bases, in that order; junction bases with no gene match: 10. Germline CDR1 reads LNHDA; CDR2 reads SQIVND (reference sequence). DNA of the CDR3: TGTGCCTGTCAGACAGGGGGGACCGATCAGCCCCAGCATTTT. Encoded protein: CACQTGGTDQPQHF.

V usage is TRBV5-1 and J usage is TRBJ2-1; 7 nucleotides align to TRBD2. After removal of 0 bases from V and 7 bases from J, the junction contained 10 bases not matched to a gene. The CDR3 has 16 residues. Germline V gene data show CDR1 as SGHRS and CDR2 as YFSETQ. The CDR3, as DNA: TGCGCCAGCAGCTTGGCCGCTACGGGAGGATTGAATGAGCAGTTCTTC. This encodes CASSLAATGGLNEQFF. Complete variable domain (other parts from reference TRBV5-1 and TRBJ2-1): KAGVTQTPRYLIKTRGQQVTLSCSPISGHRSVSWYQQTPGQGLQFLFEYFSETQRNKGNFPGRFSGRQFSNSRSEMNVSTLELGDSALYLCASSLAATGGLNEQFFGPGTRLTVL.

This clone was counted a few times. The chain carries TRBV15 and TRBJ1-1, with TRBD1 as a possible D gene (5 bases). CDR1 and CDR2 (germline): LNHNV, YYDKDF (reference sequence). V was cut by 8 bases and J by 4 bases, with 11 bases left in between. This CDR3 has 12 amino acids. The CDR3 nucleotides are TGTGCCACCTCCGCCACAGGCACTGAAGCTTTCTTT. Translation gives CATSATGTEAFF. Full variable domain (remainder filled in from reference TRBV15 and TRBJ1-1): DAMVIQNPRYQVTQFGKPVTLSCSQTLNHNVMYWYQQKSSQAPKLLFHYYDKDFNNEADTPDNFQSRRPNTSFCFLDIRSPGLGDTAMYLCATSATGTEAFFGQGTRLTVV.

The chain has TRBV5-1 and TRBJ1-3; 7 nucleotides match TRBD1. After removal of 1 base from V and 4 bases from J, the junction contained 5 bases not matched to a gene. The germline V gene encodes CDR1 SGHRS and CDR2 YFSETQ. CDR3 length: 15 residues. The CDR3 here is CASSLTRDRGNTIYF. In DNA, the CDR3 is TGCGCCAGCAGCTTGACCCGGGACAGAGGAAACACCATATATTTT. Using reference TRBV5-1 and TRBJ1-3 for the parts outside the CDR3, the full variable domain is KAGVTQTPRYLIKTRGQQVTLSCSPISGHRSVSWYQQTPGQGLQFLFEYFSETQRNKGNFPGRFSGRQFSNSRSEMNVSTLELGDSALYLCASSLTRDRGNTIYFGEGSWLTVV.

This chain joins TRBV5-6 and TRBJ1-1; possible D gene TRBD1, 5 bases. Trimming removed 1 base at V and 9 bases at J, with 16 bases between. Germline assignment: CDR1 SGHDT and CDR2 YYEEEE. The CDR3 consists of 14 residues. This chain's CDR3 is CASSLQVGGAKAFF. The CDR3 DNA reads as TGTGCCAGCAGCTTGCAGGTTGGTGGGGCAAAAGCTTTCTTT.

This sequence joins TRBV7-9 and TRBJ1-6; 7 bases match TRBD1. The CDR3 covers 16 residues. CDR1 and CDR2 from the germline V gene are SEHNR and FQNEAQ (reference sequence). The V segment lost 5 bases and the J segment 3 bases; nucleotides outside the gene matches: 7. The DNA of the CDR3 is TGTGCCAGCAGCCCAGAGGGGGCCGTCTATAATTCACCCCTCCACTTT. As protein: CASSPEGAVYNSPLHF.

J is TRBJ1-1 and V is TRBV28, with TRBD1 identical over 9 bases. V lost 10 bases to trimming and J lost 5 bases; unmatched junction nucleotides: 8. The CDR3 spans 13 residues. Germline lookup yields CDR1 MDHEN and CDR2 SYDVKM. As DNA, the CDR3 is TGTGCCACCAAACAGGGGGCGAGAACTGAAGCTTTCTTT. Translated, it gives CATKQGARTEAFF.

The rearrangement joins TRBV7-8 to TRBJ1-5; 7 bases match TRBD1. The germline V gene encodes CDR1 SGHVS and CDR2 FQNEAQ. The CDR3 is made up of 14 amino acids. V was clipped by 5 bases and J by 4 bases; unmatched bases: 5. CDR3 protein: CASSELQGNQPQHF. CDR3 bases: TGTGCCAGCAGCGAATTACAGGGGAATCAGCCCCAGCATTTT.

Concerning this clone itself: A junction boundary mismatches the germline segment, possibly from a read error. The chain joins TRBV7-7 to TRBJ1-3, with 7 bases matching TRBD1. The germline gives CDR1 SSHAT, CDR2 FNYEAQ (reference sequence). This CDR3 comprises 16 residues. The CDR3 here is CASSQMTGMLADTIYF. CDR3 sequence (DNA): TGTGCTAGCAGCCAGATGACAGGGATGCTTGCGGACACCATATATTTT.

This clone is a singleton in its sample. The chain uses TRBV19 and TRBJ1-1, with 7 bases matching TRBD1. V lost 5 bases, J lost 5 bases, and 11 bases stayed unmatched. The V gene's germline CDR1 is LNHDA and CDR2 SQIVND (reference sequence). The CDR3 runs 15 residues. DNA for the CDR3: TGTGCCAGTAGTCCCCGACAGGGTCGAGAAACTGAAGCTTTCTTT. This gives the protein CASSPRQGRETEAFF.

The chain uses TRBV6-5 and TRBJ2-7, with no clear D. The germline V and J ends were trimmed by 6 bases and 4 bases, with 7 bases remaining between them. Germline-derived CDR1 and CDR2 are MNHEY and SVGAGI. The CDR3 has 11 residues. The CDR3 is CASRLVYEQYF. CDR3 bases: TGTGCCAGCAGACTCGTGTACGAGCAGTACTTC.

This clone appeared a few times. The chain recombines TRBV12-3 or TRBV12-4 with TRBJ2-7; 7 nucleotides agree with TRBD1. V was pared by 6 bases and J by 4 bases, with 6 bases of the junction left unmatched. The CDR3 spans 13 residues. The CDR3 loop reads CASSRDREYEQYF. Written as DNA, the CDR3 is TGTGCCAGCAGCCGCGACAGGGAGTACGAGCAGTACTTC.

This clone appeared a single time. The chain carries TRBV5-5 and TRBJ2-7; D might be TRBD2 (5 bases). This CDR3 has 14 amino acids. The V and J ends lost 6 bases and 3 bases respectively, with 16 bases between them. Germline lookup yields CDR1 SGHKS and CDR2 YYEKEE (reference sequence). As DNA, the CDR3 is TGTGCCAGCACACTAAAAGAGGGATACTACGAGCAGTACTTC. Amino acid sequence: CASTLKEGYYEQYF.

The rearrangement uses TRBV5-1 and TRBJ1-2; 9 positions match TRBD1. Unmatched junction bases numbered 3, after V lost 2 bases and J lost 7 bases. In germline, CDR1 is SGHRS, CDR2 YFSETQ. This CDR3 is 13 amino acids long. Here the CDR3 DNA reads TGCGCCAGCAGCTTTTGGGACAGGGTTGGCTACACCTTC. It yields the protein CASSFWDRVGYTF.

The V call is TRBV24-1, the J call TRBJ2-1, with 11 nucleotides matching TRBD2. CDR1 KGHDR and CDR2 SFDVKD come from the germline V gene. The CDR3 is 15 residues long. V lost 4 bases to trimming and J lost 9 bases; unmatched junction nucleotides: 7. CDR3 sequence: CATSELAGGRSEQFF. The DNA for the CDR3 is TGTGCCACCAGTGAGTTAGCGGGAGGGCGATCTGAGCAGTTCTTC.

This chain links TRBV25-1 with TRBJ1-2, with 8 bases matching TRBD1. Per the germline V gene, CDR1 is MGHDK and CDR2 is SYGVNS. CDR3 length: 14 amino acids. Trimming removed 3 bases from V and 4 bases from J; junction bases left unmatched: 4. The CDR3 region is CASSEGRGLYGYTF. CDR3 nucleotides: TGTGCCAGCAGTGAGGGCAGGGGGCTCTATGGCTACACCTTC.

The chain uses TRBV14 and TRBJ1-2; 9 bases fit TRBD1. With V trimmed by 0 bases and J by 7 bases, 9 bases remained unmatched. The germline gives CDR1 SGHDN, CDR2 FVKESK. CDR3 length equals 16 residues. The CDR3 loop reads CASSQDWGQGVFGYTF. CDR3 in DNA: TGTGCCAGCAGCCAAGATTGGGGACAGGGAGTATTTGGCTACACCTTC. The entire variable domain, with the rest obtained from reference TRBV14 and TRBJ1-2, is as follows: EAGVTQFPSHSVIEKGQTVTLRCDPISGHDNLYWYRRVMGKEIKFLLHFVKESKQDESGMPNNRFLAERTGGTYSTLKVQPAELEDSGVYFCASSQDWGQGVFGYTFGSGTRLTVV.

This clone appeared a few times. The V gene is TRBV21-1, the J gene TRBJ2-7; the table calls TRBD2, which could not be checked here. TRBV21-1 is annotated as a pseudogene. The CDR3 is 16 residues long. CDR3 sequence reads: CASNTEVRTSSYEQYF. For the CDR3, the DNA is TGTGCCAGCAACACGGAGGTGAGGACGAGCTCCTACGAGCAGTACTTC.

V gene TRBV6-5 combines with J gene TRBJ2-2; 7 bases align to TRBD1. The germline V gene has CDR1 MNHEY and CDR2 SVGAGI. Trimming removed 2 bases from V and 5 bases from J; junction bases left unmatched: 8. The CDR3 covers 16 residues. The CDR3: CASSYVRDRRTGELFF. The CDR3 region has the DNA TGTGCCAGCAGTTACGTCCGGGACAGACGGACCGGGGAGCTGTTTTTT.

The J gene is TRBJ2-7, the V gene TRBV7-8, with 8 bases aligning to TRBD2. The germline gives CDR1 SGHVS, CDR2 FQNEAQ. The CDR3 has 15 residues. The ends lost 3 bases at V and 2 bases at J; junction bases unmatched: 6. DNA of the CDR3: TGTGCCAGCAGCTTGGCCCGGACTAGCCCCTACGAGCAGTACTTC. This translates into CASSLARTSPYEQYF.

The V call is TRBV7-9, the J call TRBJ1-1; D gene ambiguous. V was trimmed by 1 base and J by 6 bases, leaving 9 bases between them. The CDR3 consists of 13 residues. Germline loops: CDR1 SEHNR, CDR2 FQNEAQ (reference sequence). CDR3 loop: CASSLVSAPEAFF. The CDR3 DNA sequence: TGTGCCAGCAGCTTAGTCAGTGCCCCTGAAGCTTTCTTT.